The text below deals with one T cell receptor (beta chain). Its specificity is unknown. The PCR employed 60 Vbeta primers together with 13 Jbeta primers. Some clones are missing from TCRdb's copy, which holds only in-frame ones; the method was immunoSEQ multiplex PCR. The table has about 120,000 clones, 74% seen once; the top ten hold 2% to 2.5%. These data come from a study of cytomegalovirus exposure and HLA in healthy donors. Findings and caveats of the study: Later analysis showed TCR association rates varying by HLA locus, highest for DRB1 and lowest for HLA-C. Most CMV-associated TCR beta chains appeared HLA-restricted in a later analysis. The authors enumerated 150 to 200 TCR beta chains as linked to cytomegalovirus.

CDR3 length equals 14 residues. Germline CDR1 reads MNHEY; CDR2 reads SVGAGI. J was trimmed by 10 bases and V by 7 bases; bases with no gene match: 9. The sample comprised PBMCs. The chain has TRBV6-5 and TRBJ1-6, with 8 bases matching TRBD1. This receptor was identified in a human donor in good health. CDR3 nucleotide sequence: TGTGCCAGCAACCAGGGGGCGGTTAGCTCACCCCTCCACTTT. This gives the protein CASNQGAVSSPLHF.